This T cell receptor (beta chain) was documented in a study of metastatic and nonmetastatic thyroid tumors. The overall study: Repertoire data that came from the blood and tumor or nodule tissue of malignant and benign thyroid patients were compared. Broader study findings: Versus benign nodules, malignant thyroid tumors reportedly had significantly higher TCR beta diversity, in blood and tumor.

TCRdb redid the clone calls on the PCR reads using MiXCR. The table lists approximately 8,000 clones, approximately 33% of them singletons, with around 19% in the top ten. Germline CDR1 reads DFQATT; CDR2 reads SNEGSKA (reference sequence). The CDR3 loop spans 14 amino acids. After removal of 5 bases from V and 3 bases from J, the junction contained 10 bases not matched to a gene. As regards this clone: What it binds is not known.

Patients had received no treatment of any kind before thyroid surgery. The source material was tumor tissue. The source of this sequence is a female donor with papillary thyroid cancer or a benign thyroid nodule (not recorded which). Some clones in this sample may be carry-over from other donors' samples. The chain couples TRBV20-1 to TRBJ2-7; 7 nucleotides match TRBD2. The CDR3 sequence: CSARPKREFYEQYF. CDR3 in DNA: TGCAGTGCTCGCCCTAAGCGGGAATTCTACGAGCAGTACTTC.